This TCR beta chain was sequenced for a study of blood T cell repertoires in COVID-19. The repertoire was sequenced with immunoSEQ multiplex PCR; TCRdb's copy has only in-frame clones and lacks some. The data show about 210,000 clones, with 89% seen just once and about 5% held by the top ten. The sample taken for sequencing was peripheral blood. The source of this sequence is a woman in her thirties or forties with acute or convalescent COVID-19.

In DNA, the CDR3 is TGCGCCAGCAGCGCTGGGACTAGCGGGGGCAGGGATACGCAGTATTTT. This translates into CASSAGTSGGRDTQYF. The genes are TRBV5-1 and TRBJ2-3; TRBD2 aligns across 14 bases. Germline trimming cut 4 bases from V and 6 bases from J; bases unmatched to any gene: 7. Germline CDR1 reads SGHRS; CDR2 reads YFSETQ. The CDR3 has 16 amino acids.